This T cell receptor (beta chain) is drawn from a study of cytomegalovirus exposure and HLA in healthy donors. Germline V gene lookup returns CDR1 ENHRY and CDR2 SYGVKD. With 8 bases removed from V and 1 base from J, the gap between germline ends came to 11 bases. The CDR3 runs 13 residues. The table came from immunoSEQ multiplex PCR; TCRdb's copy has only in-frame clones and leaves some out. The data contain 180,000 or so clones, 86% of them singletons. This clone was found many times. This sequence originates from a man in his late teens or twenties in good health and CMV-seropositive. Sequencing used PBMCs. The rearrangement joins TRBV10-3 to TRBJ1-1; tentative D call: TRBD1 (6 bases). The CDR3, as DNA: TGTGCCATCGGGGCAGGGGCGAACACTGAAGCTTTCTTT. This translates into CAIGAGANTEAFF.